One and the same sample provided the 9 T cell receptor beta chains below, sequenced in a study of T-cell reconstitution after alpha-beta-depleted transplantation in children. Findings of the study overall: A year had passed since transplant, and T-cell counts and diversity by then came mostly from newly produced T cells.

Antigens of these TCRs are unknown. TCRbeta library preparation incorporated unique molecular identifiers. TCRdb processed the PCR reads anew with MiXCR; each CDR3 protein has one entry. The sample includes about 300,000 distinct CDR3 sequences, nearly 8% of them seen just once. Material: peripheral blood, obtained 360 days after TCRalphabeta/CD19-depleted stem cell transplant. Receptors were obtained from a female patient aged 2 to 10 who had a stem cell transplant for Fanconi anemia, so the T cells may come from the graft donor.

The chain uses TRBV14 and TRBJ2-2; 8 bases fit TRBD2. The CDR3 contains 16 residues. V lost 3 bases, J lost 2 bases, and 5 bases stayed unmatched. CDR1 is SGHDN and CDR2 is FVKESK in the germline V gene. The CDR3 sequence is CASSHGGGINTGELFF. Written as DNA, the CDR3 is TGTGCCAGCAGCCACGGCGGGGGGATAAACACCGGGGAGCTGTTTTTT. Looking up the rest from reference TRBV14 and TRBJ2-2 gives the full variable domain: EAGVTQFPSHSVIEKGQTVTLRCDPISGHDNLYWYRRVMGKEIKFLLHFVKESKQDESGMPNNRFLAERTGGTYSTLKVQPAELEDSGVYFCASSHGGGINTGELFFGEGSRLTVL.

This clonotype was observed many times. The chain links TRBV11-3 to TRBJ2-1; TRBD2 aligns across 10 bases. CDR1 and CDR2 (germline): SGHNT, YENEEA. V lost 1 base and J lost 0; bases outside the gene matches: 6. The length of the CDR3 is 18 residues. CDR3 DNA: TGTGCCAGCAGCTTAGCTCTAGCGGGGGCTAGCTCCTACAATGAGCAGTTCTTC. Protein: CASSLALAGASSYNEQFF. Filled out from reference TRBV11-3 and TRBJ2-1, the complete variable domain reads EAGVVQSPRYKIIEKKQPVAFWCNPISGHNTLYWYLQNLGQGPELLIRYENEEAVDDSQLPKDRFSAERLKGVDSTLKIQPAELGDSAVYLCASSLALAGASSYNEQFFGPGTRLTVL.

This clonotype was observed a handful of times. This sequence joins TRBV6-6 and TRBJ2-3; possible D gene TRBD1, 5 bases. Trimming shortened V by 6 bases and J by 1 base, and 8 bases separated the two germline ends. The CDR3 is 13 residues long. Germline V gene sequence: CDR1 MNHNY, CDR2 SVGAGI (reference sequence). The CDR3 here is CASRGPGTDTQYF. The CDR3 DNA is TGTGCCAGCAGGGGGCCGGGCACAGATACGCAGTATTTT.

V and J are TRBV7-7 and TRBJ2-5, with D hard to call. The V gene lost 3 bases and the J gene lost 2 bases, with 10 bases spanning the gap. CDR1 and CDR2 from the germline V gene are SSHAT and FNYEAQ (reference sequence). This CDR3 is built from 14 residues. CDR3 DNA sequence: TGTGCCAGCAGCTTCCGGCCGGCTCAAGAGACCCAGTACTTC. Amino acid sequence: CASSFRPAQETQYF.

In its sample, this clonotype was seen many times. The genes are TRBV6-5 and TRBJ2-5, with 7 nucleotides matching TRBD1. CDR3 length: 15 residues. Germline-derived CDR1 and CDR2 are MNHEY and SVGAGI. Germline trimming cut 1 base from V and 5 bases from J; bases unmatched to any gene: 7. The CDR3 reads CASSYWDSHKETQYF. CDR3 nucleotides: TGTGCCAGCAGTTACTGGGACAGCCACAAGGAGACCCAGTACTTC.

This clonotype was detected many times. The chain recombines TRBV27 with TRBJ2-1, with 10 bases lining up with TRBD2. V shed 0 bases and J 2 bases; nucleotides not matched to a gene: 7. This CDR3 spans 18 amino acids. The germline V gene has CDR1 MNHEY and CDR2 SMNVEV (reference sequence). The CDR3, as DNA: TGTGCCAGCAGTTTATCAGCGGGAGGGCCCATGCCCTACAATGAGCAGTTCTTC. Encoded protein: CASSLSAGGPMPYNEQFF.

This clonotype showed up just a few times. The J gene is TRBJ1-2, the V gene TRBV10-3, with D uncertain. The germline V gene encodes CDR1 ENHRY and CDR2 SYGVKD. This CDR3 is 13 amino acids long. V lost 4 bases to trimming and J lost 7 bases, with 13 bases between them. CDR3 sequence reads: CAISGTAGGGYTF. The CDR3 bases are TGTGCCATCAGTGGGACGGCCGGAGGTGGCTACACCTTC.

The CDR3, as DNA: TGTGCCAGCAGCCAAGTAACGGCGGGGGGCGAGACCCAGTACTTC. This gives the protein CASSQVTAGGETQYF. V usage is TRBV4-2 and J usage is TRBJ2-5, with 8 bases aligning to TRBD2. The CDR3 spans 15 residues. Germline CDR1 reads LGHNA; CDR2 reads YNFKEQ. V shed 1 base, J shed 5 bases, and the junction held 6 bases outside the gene matches.

This clonotype was counted ten times or more. The rearrangement links TRBV2 to TRBJ2-3, with a weak D call TRBD2 (5 bases). V dropped 3 bases and J dropped 4 bases, with 11 bases sitting between them. The CDR3 spans 14 residues. Germline values: CDR1 SNHLY, CDR2 FYNNEI. The CDR3 sequence is CASSDPGSSDTQYF. The CDR3 DNA reads TGTGCCAGCAGTGACCCGGGGTCGTCAGATACGCAGTATTTT.